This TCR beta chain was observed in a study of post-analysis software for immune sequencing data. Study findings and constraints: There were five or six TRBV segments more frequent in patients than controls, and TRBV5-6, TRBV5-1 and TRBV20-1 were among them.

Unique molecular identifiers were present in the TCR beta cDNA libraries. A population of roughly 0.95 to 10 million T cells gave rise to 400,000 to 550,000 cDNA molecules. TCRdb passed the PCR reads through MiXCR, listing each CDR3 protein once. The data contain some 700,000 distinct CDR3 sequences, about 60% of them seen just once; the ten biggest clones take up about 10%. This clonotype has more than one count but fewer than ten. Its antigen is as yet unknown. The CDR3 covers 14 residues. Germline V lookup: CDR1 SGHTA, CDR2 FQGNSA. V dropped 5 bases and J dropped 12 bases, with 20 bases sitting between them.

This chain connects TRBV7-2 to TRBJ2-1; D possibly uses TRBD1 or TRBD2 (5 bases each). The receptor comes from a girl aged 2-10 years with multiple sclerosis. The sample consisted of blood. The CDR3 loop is CASSRGVSPQGQFF. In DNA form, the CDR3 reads TGTGCCAGCAGCCGAGGGGTGTCACCTCAGGGGCAGTTCTTC.